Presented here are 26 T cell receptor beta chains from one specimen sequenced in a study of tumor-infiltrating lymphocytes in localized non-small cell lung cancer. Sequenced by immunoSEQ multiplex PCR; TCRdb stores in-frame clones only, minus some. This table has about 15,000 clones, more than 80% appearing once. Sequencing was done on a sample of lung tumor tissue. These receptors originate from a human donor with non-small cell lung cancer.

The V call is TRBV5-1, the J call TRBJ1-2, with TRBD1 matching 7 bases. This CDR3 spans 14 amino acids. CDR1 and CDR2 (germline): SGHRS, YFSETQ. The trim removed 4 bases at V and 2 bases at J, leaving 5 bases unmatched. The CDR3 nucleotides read TGCGCCAGCAGCCCGGGGACAGTAAACTATGGCTACACCTTC. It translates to CASSPGTVNYGYTF.

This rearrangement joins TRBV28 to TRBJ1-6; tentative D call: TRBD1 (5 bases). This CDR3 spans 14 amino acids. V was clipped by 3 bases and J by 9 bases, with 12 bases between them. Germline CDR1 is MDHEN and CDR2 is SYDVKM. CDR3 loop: CASSFRQTGSPLHF. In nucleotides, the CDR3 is TGTGCCAGCAGTTTCCGACAGACGGGTTCACCCCTCCACTTT.

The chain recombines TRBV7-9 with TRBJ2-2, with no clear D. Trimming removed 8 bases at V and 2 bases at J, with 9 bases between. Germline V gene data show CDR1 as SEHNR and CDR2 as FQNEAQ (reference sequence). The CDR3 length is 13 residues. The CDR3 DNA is TGTGCCAGCCTTTTTGTCAACACCGGGGAGCTGTTTTTT. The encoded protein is CASLFVNTGELFF.

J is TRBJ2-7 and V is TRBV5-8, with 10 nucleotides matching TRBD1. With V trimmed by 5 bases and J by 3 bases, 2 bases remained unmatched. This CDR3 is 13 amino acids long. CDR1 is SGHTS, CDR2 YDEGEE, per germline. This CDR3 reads CASRRTGGYEQYF. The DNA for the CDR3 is TGTGCCAGCAGGCGGACAGGGGGCTACGAGCAGTACTTC.

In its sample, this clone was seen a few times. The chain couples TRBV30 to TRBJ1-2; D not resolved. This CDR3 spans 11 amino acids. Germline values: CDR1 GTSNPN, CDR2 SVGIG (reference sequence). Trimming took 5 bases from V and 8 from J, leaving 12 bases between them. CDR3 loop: CAWDRPGGYTF. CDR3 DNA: TGTGCCTGGGATCGTCCGGGCGGCTACACCTTC.

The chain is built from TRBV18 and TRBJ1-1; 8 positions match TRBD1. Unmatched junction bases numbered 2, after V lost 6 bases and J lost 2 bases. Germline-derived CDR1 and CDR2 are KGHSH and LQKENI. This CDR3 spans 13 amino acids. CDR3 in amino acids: CASSGQGNTEAFF. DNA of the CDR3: TGTGCCAGCTCCGGACAGGGAAACACTGAAGCTTTCTTT.

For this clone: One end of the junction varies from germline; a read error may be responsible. CDR3 coding DNA: TGTGCCAGCAGTCAAAATCCGGGACAGGGGGTTATGCACTTC. Encoded protein: CASSQNPGQGVMHF. The chain carries TRBV6-1 and TRBJ2-7; 11 positions match TRBD1. Germline V gene lookup returns CDR1 MNHNS and CDR2 SASEGT. The CDR3 runs 14 residues.

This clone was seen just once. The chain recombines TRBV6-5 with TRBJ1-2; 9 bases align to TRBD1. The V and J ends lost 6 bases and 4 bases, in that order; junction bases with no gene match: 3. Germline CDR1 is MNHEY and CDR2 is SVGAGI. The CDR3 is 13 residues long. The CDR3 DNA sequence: TGTGCCAGCAGGCGGACAGGGGCCTATGGCTACACCTTC. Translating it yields CASRRTGAYGYTF.

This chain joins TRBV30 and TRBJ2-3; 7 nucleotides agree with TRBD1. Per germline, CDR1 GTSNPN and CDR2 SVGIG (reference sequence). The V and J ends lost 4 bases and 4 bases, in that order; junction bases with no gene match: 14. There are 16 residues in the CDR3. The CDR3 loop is CAWNVPGQTSPDTQYF. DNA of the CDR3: TGTGCCTGGAATGTACCGGGACAGACATCCCCAGATACGCAGTATTTT.

The CDR3 nucleotides are TGTGCCAGCAGCTTCGGACTAGCGGGAGGAGAGACCCAGTACTTC. It encodes CASSFGLAGGETQYF. The rearrangement joins TRBV5-4 to TRBJ2-5, with 14 nucleotides matching TRBD2. The CDR3 is 15 residues long. Germline V gene lookup returns CDR1 SGHNT and CDR2 YYREEE (reference sequence). V lost 2 bases to trimming and J lost 4 bases; unmatched junction nucleotides: 1. The full variable domain, completed using reference TRBV5-4 and TRBJ2-5, is ETGVTQSPTHLIKTRGQQVTLRCSSQSGHNTVSWYQQALGQGPQFIFQYYREEENGRGNFPPRFSGLQFPNYSSELNVNALELDDSALYLCASSFGLAGGETQYFGPGTRLLVL.

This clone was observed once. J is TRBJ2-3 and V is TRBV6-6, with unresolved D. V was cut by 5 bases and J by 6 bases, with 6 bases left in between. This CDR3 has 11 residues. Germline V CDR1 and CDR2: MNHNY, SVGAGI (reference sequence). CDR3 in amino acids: CASSTRDTQYF. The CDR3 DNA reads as TGTGCCAGCAGTACCCGGGATACGCAGTATTTT.

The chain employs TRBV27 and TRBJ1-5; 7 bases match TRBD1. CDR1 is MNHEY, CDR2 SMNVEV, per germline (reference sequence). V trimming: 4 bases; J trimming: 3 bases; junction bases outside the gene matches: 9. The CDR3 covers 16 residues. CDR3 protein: CASSSGIRGNNQPQHF. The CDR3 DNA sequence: TGTGCCAGCAGTTCGGGGATCAGGGGGAACAATCAGCCCCAGCATTTT.

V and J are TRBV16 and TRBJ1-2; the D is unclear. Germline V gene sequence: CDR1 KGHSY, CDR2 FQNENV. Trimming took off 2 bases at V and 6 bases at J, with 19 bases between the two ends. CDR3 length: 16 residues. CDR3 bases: TGTGCCAGCAGCCAAAGGTTGGCTGGGTCGAACGATGGCTACACCTTC. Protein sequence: CASSQRLAGSNDGYTF.

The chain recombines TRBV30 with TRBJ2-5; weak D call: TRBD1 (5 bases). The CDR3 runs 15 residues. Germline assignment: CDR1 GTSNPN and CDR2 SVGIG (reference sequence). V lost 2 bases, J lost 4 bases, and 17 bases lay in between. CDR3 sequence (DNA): TGTGCCTGGAGTATCAGGAACAGGACCCCAGAGACCCAGTACTTC. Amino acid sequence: CAWSIRNRTPETQYF.

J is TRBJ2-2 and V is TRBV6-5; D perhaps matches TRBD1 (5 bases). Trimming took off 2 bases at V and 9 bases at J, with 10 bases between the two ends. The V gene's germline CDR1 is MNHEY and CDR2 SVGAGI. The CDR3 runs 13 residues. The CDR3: CASSYGAQRELFF. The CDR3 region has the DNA TGTGCCAGCAGTTACGGGGCCCAGCGGGAGCTGTTTTTT.

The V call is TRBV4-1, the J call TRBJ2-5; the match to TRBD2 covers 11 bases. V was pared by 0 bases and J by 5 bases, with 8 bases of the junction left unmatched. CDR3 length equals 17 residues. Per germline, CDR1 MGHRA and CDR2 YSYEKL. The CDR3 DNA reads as TGCGCCAGCAGCCAAGAAGTAGCGGGAGGGCCGAGGGAGACCCAGTACTTC. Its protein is CASSQEVAGGPRETQYF.

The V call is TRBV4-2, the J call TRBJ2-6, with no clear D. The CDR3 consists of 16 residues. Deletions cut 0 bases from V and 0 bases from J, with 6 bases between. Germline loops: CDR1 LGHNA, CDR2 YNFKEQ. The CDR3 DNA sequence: TGTGCCAGCAGCCAAGATACGAACTCTGGGGCCAACGTCCTGACTTTC. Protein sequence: CASSQDTNSGANVLTF.

CDR3 loop: CASRLSPSLGEKLFF. CDR3 nucleotides: TGTGCCAGCAGGTTGTCCCCAAGTCTCGGGGAAAAACTGTTTTTT. V is TRBV6-5 and J is TRBJ1-4; D remains ambiguous. Germline V CDR1 and CDR2: MNHEY, SVGAGI. V dropped 6 bases and J dropped 8 bases, with 19 bases sitting between them. The CDR3 runs to 15 residues.

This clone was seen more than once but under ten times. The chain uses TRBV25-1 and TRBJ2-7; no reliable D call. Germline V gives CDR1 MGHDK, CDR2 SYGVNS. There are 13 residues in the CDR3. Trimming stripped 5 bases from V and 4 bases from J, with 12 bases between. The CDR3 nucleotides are TGTGCCAGCAGTTCGCGAGCTGGGTACGAGCAGTACTTC. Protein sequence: CASSSRAGYEQYF.

In nucleotides, the CDR3 is TGTGCCAGCAGCTCCAAACAGGGGTCCACTGAAGCTTTCTTT. Its protein product is CASSSKQGSTEAFF. The chain combines TRBV7-2 with TRBJ1-1, with 7 positions matching TRBD1. Germline V gene lookup returns CDR1 SGHTA and CDR2 FQGNSA. Germline trimming cut 4 bases from V and 4 bases from J; bases unmatched to any gene: 6. CDR3 length equals 14 residues. The variable domain in full, with the rest retrieved from reference TRBV7-2 and TRBJ1-1, is GAGVSQSPSNKVTEKGKDVELRCDPISGHTALYWYRQSLGQGLEFLIYFQGNSAPDKSGLPSDRFSAERTGGSVSTLTIQRTQQEDSAVYLCASSSKQGSTEAFFGQGTRLTVV.

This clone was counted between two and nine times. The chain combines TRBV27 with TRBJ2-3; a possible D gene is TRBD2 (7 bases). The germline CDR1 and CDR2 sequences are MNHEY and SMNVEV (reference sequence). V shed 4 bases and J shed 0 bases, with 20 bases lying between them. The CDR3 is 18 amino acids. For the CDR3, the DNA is TGTGCCAGCAGTTCACGCCGCAAGGGGGGGACTAGCACAGATACGCAGTATTTT. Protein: CASSSRRKGGTSTDTQYF.

The DNA of the CDR3 is TGTGCCAGCAGCCTGAATCTGAGGGGAGACGCCTACGAGCAGTACTTC. This encodes CASSLNLRGDAYEQYF. The chain links TRBV11-2 to TRBJ2-7; D could derive from TRBD1 or TRBD2 (5 bases each). Trimming took off 5 bases at V and 2 bases at J, with 19 bases between the two ends. This CDR3 has 16 amino acids. CDR1 and CDR2 (germline): SGHAT, FQNNGV.

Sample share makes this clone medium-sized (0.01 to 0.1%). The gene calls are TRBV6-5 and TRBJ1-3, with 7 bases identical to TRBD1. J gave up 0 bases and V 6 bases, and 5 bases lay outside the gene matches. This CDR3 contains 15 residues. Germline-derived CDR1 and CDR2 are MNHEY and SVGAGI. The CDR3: CASRPGQSSGNTIYF. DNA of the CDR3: TGTGCCAGCAGACCGGGACAGAGCTCTGGAAACACCATATATTTT.

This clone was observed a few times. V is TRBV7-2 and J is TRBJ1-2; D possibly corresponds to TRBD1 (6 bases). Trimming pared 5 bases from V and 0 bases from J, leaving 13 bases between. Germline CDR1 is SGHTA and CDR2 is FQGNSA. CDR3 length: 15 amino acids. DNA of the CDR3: TGTGCCAGCAGCGCGAACAGGGTTACTAACTATGGCTACACCTTC. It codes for CASSANRVTNYGYTF.

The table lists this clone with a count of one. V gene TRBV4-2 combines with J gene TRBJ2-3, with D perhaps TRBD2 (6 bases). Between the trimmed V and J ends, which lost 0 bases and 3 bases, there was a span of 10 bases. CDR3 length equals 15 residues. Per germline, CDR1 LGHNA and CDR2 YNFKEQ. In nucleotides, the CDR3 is TGTGCCAGCAGCCAAGAGGACGGGAGAACAGATACGCAGTATTTT. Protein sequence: CASSQEDGRTDTQYF.

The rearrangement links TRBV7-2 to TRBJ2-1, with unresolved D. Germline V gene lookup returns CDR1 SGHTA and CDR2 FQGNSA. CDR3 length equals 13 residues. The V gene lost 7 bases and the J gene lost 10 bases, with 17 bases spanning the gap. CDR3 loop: CASTPYRVGEQFF. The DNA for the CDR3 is TGTGCCAGCACTCCCTATAGGGTCGGCGAGCAGTTCTTC.